This record covers a single T cell receptor (beta chain). TCRdb's table, derived via immunoSEQ multiplex PCR, lists solely in-frame clones and lacks some. The sample lists hundreds of thousands of clones, 87% occurring once. This sample is drawn from a study of shared T cell receptors in the human thymus. The germline V gene has CDR1 MDHEN and CDR2 SYDVKM. Trimming removed 7 bases from V and 2 bases from J; junction bases left unmatched: 13. The CDR3 totals 17 residues. These data are also associated with another study on human thymus T cells. In that study: Corrective heart surgery yielded resections, and these provided the thymus tissue.

This TCR was sampled from a boy under two years old with a congenital heart defect. The rearrangement links TRBV28 to TRBJ2-1; 8 bases map to TRBD2. Sequenced input: thymocytes. The CDR3 sequence is CASTERAAGAPYNEQFF. DNA for the CDR3: TGTGCCAGCACCGAAAGGGCAGCGGGGGCACCCTACAATGAGCAGTTCTTC.